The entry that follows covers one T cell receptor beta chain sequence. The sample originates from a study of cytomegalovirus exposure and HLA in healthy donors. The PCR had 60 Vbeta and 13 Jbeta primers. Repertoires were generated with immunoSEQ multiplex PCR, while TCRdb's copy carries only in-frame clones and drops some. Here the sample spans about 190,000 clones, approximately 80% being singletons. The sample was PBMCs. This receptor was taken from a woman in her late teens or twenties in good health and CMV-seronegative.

The CDR3 here is CASIRNRANYNEQFF. The DNA for the CDR3 is TGTGCCAGCATCCGGAACAGGGCAAACTACAATGAGCAGTTCTTC. The V call is TRBV6-6, the J call TRBJ2-1; TRBD1 is a possible D gene (6 bases). The CDR3 has 15 residues. V was pared by 7 bases and J by 3 bases, with 16 bases between. Germline V gene sequence: CDR1 MNHNY, CDR2 SVGAGI (reference sequence).